The next 32 T cell receptor beta chains were all read from a single sample in a study of OX40 agonist ivuxolimab in advanced cancers. The protocol was immunoSEQ multiplex PCR, while the TCRdb copy is restricted to in-frame clones and leaves out a portion. The profile covers 55,000 to 70,000 clones, with around 83% appearing a single time and approximately 4.3% taken by the ten largest. The source material was CD4+ or CD8+ T cells sorted from blood, sampled in a trial of the OX40 agonist ivuxolimab. Every receptor here comes from an adult with an advanced solid tumor such as melanoma, head and neck, liver or kidney cancer.

A single count supports this clone. The chain is built from TRBV6-1 and TRBJ1-1; 10 nucleotides agree with TRBD1. The length of the CDR3 is 13 residues. The germline V gene encodes CDR1 MNHNS and CDR2 SASEGT. V lost 3 bases to trimming and J lost 10 bases; unmatched junction nucleotides: 5. The chain's CDR3 is CASSDRDRGSAFF. The CDR3 nucleotides read TGTGCCAGCAGTGACCGGGACAGGGGCTCAGCTTTCTTT.

The chain carries TRBV4-1 and TRBJ1-6; 9 nucleotides align to TRBD1. In germline, CDR1 is MGHRA, CDR2 YSYEKL. V shed 4 bases and J 4 bases; nucleotides not matched to a gene: 17. This CDR3 is 20 amino acids long. CDR3 coding DNA: TGCGCCAGCAGCCGGCAAGCTCGACAGGGGGGGAACTCTTATAATTCACCCCTCCACTTT. It translates to CASSRQARQGGNSYNSPLHF.

The rearrangement uses TRBV19 and TRBJ2-7; the match to TRBD1 covers 7 bases. V gave up 5 bases and J gave up 5 bases; unmatched junction bases: 12. The CDR3 length is 15 residues. The germline V gene encodes CDR1 LNHDA and CDR2 SQIVND (reference sequence). The CDR3 spells CASSPDRIIGHEQYF. In nucleotides, the CDR3 is TGTGCCAGTAGTCCGGACAGGATTATCGGGCACGAGCAGTACTTC.

The gene calls are TRBV10-3 and TRBJ2-1; 9 nucleotides match TRBD1. Unmatched junction bases numbered 6, after V lost 6 bases and J lost 6 bases. CDR3 length equals 14 residues. CDR1 is ENHRY, CDR2 SYGVKD, per germline. The CDR3 bases are TGTGCCATCAGCCGGACAGGGGAGCGCAATGAGCAGTTCTTC. It is translated as CAISRTGERNEQFF.

The rearrangement uses TRBV13 and TRBJ2-3, with 11 bases that match TRBD2. With V trimmed by 4 bases and J by 5 bases, 11 bases remained unmatched. The CDR3 length is 17 residues. CDR1 and CDR2 from the germline V gene are PRHDT and FYEKMQ (reference sequence). The CDR3 protein is CASSSYRGGTSGDTQYF. Here the CDR3 DNA reads TGTGCCAGCAGCTCCTACAGGGGCGGGACTAGCGGAGATACGCAGTATTTT.

This sequence joins TRBV7-2 and TRBJ2-7, with TRBD2 identical over 9 bases. V was clipped by 5 bases and J by 4 bases; unmatched bases: 9. Germline CDR1 SGHTA, CDR2 FQGNSA. This CDR3 is 15 amino acids long. The CDR3 loop reads CASSPAPSGAYEQYF. The CDR3 coding sequence is TGTGCCAGCAGCCCAGCGCCTAGCGGGGCATACGAGCAGTACTTC.

This chain connects TRBV7-6 to TRBJ2-7; TRBD2 agrees at 9 bases. Unmatched junction bases numbered 4, after V lost 4 bases and J lost 0 bases. CDR1 and CDR2 from the germline V gene are SGHVS and FNYEAQ. The CDR3 is 15 residues long. As DNA, the CDR3 is TGTGCCAGCAGCTCTAGCGGGGTGAGCTCCTACGAGCAGTACTTC. It specifies CASSSSGVSSYEQYF.

V is TRBV7-6 and J is TRBJ2-7, with TRBD1 matching over 7 bases. CDR3 size: 15 residues. The trim removed 5 bases at V and 6 bases at J, leaving 13 bases unmatched. Germline-derived CDR1 and CDR2 are SGHVS and FNYEAQ. In DNA form, the CDR3 reads TGTGCCAGCAGCCCCGCGACAGGGACGGCTGGCGAGCAGTACTTC. Amino acids: CASSPATGTAGEQYF.

The gene calls are TRBV4-2 and TRBJ1-2, with TRBD1 as a possible D gene (5 bases). The CDR3 loop spans 13 amino acids. Looked up from germline, CDR1 is LGHNA and CDR2 is YNFKEQ. Trimming pared 4 bases from V and 5 bases from J, leaving 11 bases between. The CDR3 nucleotides are TGTGCCAGCAGCCCCGCCGGACAATATGGCTACACCTTC. It specifies CASSPAGQYGYTF.

Judged by abundance, this clone is medium-sized. V gene TRBV19 combines with J gene TRBJ1-5, with D maybe TRBD1 (5 bases). Germline V lookup: CDR1 LNHDA, CDR2 SQIVND (reference sequence). CDR3 size: 15 residues. V lost 3 bases and J lost 6, with 15 bases in between. This CDR3 reads CASSIQGALGQPQHF. In DNA form, the CDR3 reads TGTGCCAGTAGTATCCAAGGGGCCCTAGGTCAGCCCCAGCATTTT.

This chain connects TRBV14 to TRBJ2-3; D not certain. Looked up from germline, CDR1 is SGHDN and CDR2 is FVKESK. The germline V and J ends were trimmed by 4 bases and 0 bases, with 17 bases remaining between them. CDR3 length equals 17 residues. The chain's CDR3 is CASSPRSRTPSTDTQYF. The CDR3 region has the DNA TGTGCCAGCAGCCCCCGATCCCGGACGCCTAGCACAGATACGCAGTATTTT.

This chain links TRBV4-1 with TRBJ2-2; D is unclear. CDR1 is MGHRA and CDR2 is YSYEKL in the germline V gene. With 4 bases removed from V and 4 bases from J, the gap between germline ends came to 13 bases. There are 15 residues in the CDR3. The DNA for the CDR3 is TGCGCCAGCAGCCCAAACGTAGGTACCACCGGGGAGCTGTTTTTT. It specifies CASSPNVGTTGELFF.

This clone was recorded once. V usage is TRBV7-3 and J usage is TRBJ1-1; D possibly corresponds to TRBD1 (5 bases). Germline V gives CDR1 SGHTA, CDR2 FQGTGA. The CDR3 has 16 amino acids. V lost 6 bases to trimming and J lost 0 bases, with 17 bases between them. The chain's CDR3 is CASRFAVGGMNTEAFF. The CDR3 coding sequence is TGTGCCAGCAGGTTTGCGGTTGGGGGGATGAACACTGAAGCTTTCTTT.

The rearrangement joins TRBV19 to TRBJ2-1; TRBD1 is a possible D gene (6 bases). Germline CDR1 reads LNHDA; CDR2 reads SQIVND (reference sequence). CDR3 length equals 15 residues. Between the trimmed V and J ends, which lost 1 base and 8 bases, there was a span of 15 bases. The CDR3 sequence is CASSIVVGANDEQFF. CDR3 DNA sequence: TGTGCCAGTAGTATAGTCGTGGGGGCGAACGATGAGCAGTTCTTC.

DNA for the CDR3: TGTGCCATCAGTGAGTCGCGCGGGGGCCCTATGACTGAAGCTTTCTTT. This gives the protein CAISESRGGPMTEAFF. The V and J genes are TRBV10-3 and TRBJ1-1; D is perhaps TRBD1 (6 bases). The CDR3 contains 16 residues. Trimming took 0 bases from V and 5 from J, leaving 16 bases between them. Looked up from germline, CDR1 is ENHRY and CDR2 is SYGVKD.

With respect to this clone: One junction end does not reproduce the germline sequence, and a read error may be involved. The chain is built from TRBV18 and TRBJ2-3, with TRBD2 matching 9 bases. The CDR3 spans 15 residues. Germline CDR1 reads KGHSH; CDR2 reads LQKENI. The CDR3 DNA reads as TGTGCCAGCCTCATGACTAGCGGAAGCACAGGTACGCAGTATTTT. Encoded protein: CASLMTSGSTGTQYF. The full variable domain, its missing parts supplied by reference TRBV18 and TRBJ2-3, is NAGVMQNPRHLVRRRGQEARLRCSPMKGHSHVYWYRQLPEEGLKFMVYLQKENIIDESGMPKERFSAEFPKEGPSILRIQQVVRGDSAAYFCASLMTSGSTGTQYFGPGTRLTVL.

The chain joins TRBV27 to TRBJ2-5; 8 positions agree with TRBD1. The junction had 5 bases not matched to a gene; V was cut back by 3 bases and J by 5 bases. CDR3 size: 14 residues. Germline assignment: CDR1 MNHEY and CDR2 SMNVEV (reference sequence). CDR3 loop: CASSLDRAGETQYF. The CDR3 nucleotides are TGTGCCAGCAGTTTGGACAGGGCAGGGGAGACCCAGTACTTC.

The rearrangement uses TRBV29-1 and TRBJ2-1, with 8 positions matching TRBD1. Germline values: CDR1 SQVTM, CDR2 ANQGSEA. With V trimmed by 7 bases and J by 12 bases, 11 bases remained unmatched. CDR3 length equals 12 residues. The CDR3 DNA follows: TGCAGCGACGCGGGGCCAGGGGGCATGCAGTTCTTC. Amino acids: CSDAGPGGMQFF.

The rearrangement joins TRBV6-5 to TRBJ2-1; no clear D gene. This CDR3 contains 11 residues. The ends were cut back, 2 bases at V and 9 bases at J, with 5 bases in the middle. Per germline, CDR1 MNHEY and CDR2 SVGAGI. For the CDR3, the DNA is TGTGCCAGCAGTTACAAGGGTGAGCAGTTCTTC. The encoded protein is CASSYKGEQFF.

The V call is TRBV7-3, the J call TRBJ1-1, with D possibly matching TRBD1 (5 bases). Germline V gene sequence: CDR1 SGHTA, CDR2 FQGTGA. The CDR3 runs to 14 residues. Trimming removed 0 bases at V and 1 base at J, with 6 bases between. As DNA, the CDR3 is TGTGCCAGCAGCTTAACGGGGCGGAACACTGAAGCTTTCTTT. Protein product: CASSLTGRNTEAFF.

This chain uses TRBV15 with TRBJ1-2; D remains unclear. V shed 5 bases and J shed 0 bases, with 4 bases lying between them. Germline values: CDR1 LNHNV, CDR2 YYDKDF (reference sequence). CDR3 length: 12 amino acids. CDR3: CATSATNYGYTF. CDR3 DNA: TGTGCCACCAGCGCTACTAACTATGGCTACACCTTC.

As DNA, the CDR3 is TGCAGCGTTGAAACGGACTCCTACGAGCAGTACTTC. Protein sequence: CSVETDSYEQYF. The chain is built from TRBV29-1 and TRBJ2-7; D not resolved. The V end lost 2 bases, the J end lost 0 bases, and 5 bases lay between the germline ends. Per the germline V gene, CDR1 is SQVTM and CDR2 is ANQGSEA. CDR3 length: 12 amino acids.

This chain connects TRBV9 to TRBJ2-2; possibly TRBD1 for D (6 bases). The CDR3 runs to 15 residues. Germline assignment: CDR1 SGDLS and CDR2 YYNGEE. V shed 4 bases and J shed 4 bases, with 14 bases lying between them. CDR3 DNA sequence: TGTGCCAGCAGCCGAACAGGGTCGGGCACCGGGGAGCTGTTTTTT. Residues: CASSRTGSGTGELFF.

J is TRBJ2-1 and V is TRBV28, with 7 bases that match TRBD2. CDR3 length equals 15 residues. The germline gives CDR1 MDHEN, CDR2 SYDVKM. The junction had 9 bases not matched to a gene; V was cut back by 4 bases and J by 6 bases. The DNA for the CDR3 is TGTGCCAGCAGTTCGGCTAGCGGTTTCCCCAATGAGCAGTTCTTC. It encodes CASSSASGFPNEQFF.

The V call is TRBV6-6, the J call TRBJ2-7; D might be TRBD2 (6 bases). With 5 bases removed from V and 2 bases from J, the gap between germline ends came to 7 bases. The CDR3 runs 12 residues. Per germline, CDR1 MNHNY and CDR2 SVGAGI (reference sequence). The CDR3 protein is CASSRGTYEQYF. CDR3 DNA sequence: TGTGCCAGCAGTCGGGGGACCTACGAGCAGTACTTC.

In its sample, this clone was seen a few times. The J gene is TRBJ1-2, the V gene TRBV28; no reliable D call. Germline CDR1 is MDHEN and CDR2 is SYDVKM. V was clipped by 4 bases and J by 11 bases, with 11 bases between them. The CDR3 is made up of 11 amino acids. The CDR3 sequence: CASSSQSGYTF. The DNA of the CDR3 is TGTGCCAGCAGTTCCCAATCTGGGTACACCTTC.

The chain uses TRBV28 and TRBJ2-5; 7 nucleotides agree with TRBD2. V was clipped by 3 bases and J by 2 bases; unmatched bases: 6. The CDR3 contains 15 residues. Germline CDR1 reads MDHEN; CDR2 reads SYDVKM. Written as DNA, the CDR3 is TGTGCCAGCAGTTTCTCGGGGGGTGGGCAAGAGACCCAGTACTTC. Translation gives CASSFSGGGQETQYF.

This clone was found a few times. The chain uses TRBV19 and TRBJ1-1; 7 positions match TRBD1. CDR3 length: 13 residues. CDR1 is LNHDA, CDR2 SQIVND, per germline (reference sequence). V trimming: 5 bases; J trimming: 5 bases; junction bases outside the gene matches: 5. The DNA for the CDR3 is TGTGCCAGTAGTCCTCACAGGGGTACTGAAGCTTTCTTT. It yields the protein CASSPHRGTEAFF.

The J gene is TRBJ1-5, the V gene TRBV7-2, with D hard to call. Germline V gives CDR1 SGHTA, CDR2 FQGNSA. This CDR3 has 15 amino acids. Trimming cost V 2 bases and J 3 bases, with 11 bases left between them. The CDR3 nucleotides read TGTGCCAGCAGCTTAACGGGAGGTCTCAATCAGCCCCAGCATTTT. Protein product: CASSLTGGLNQPQHF.

The J gene is TRBJ1-1, the V gene TRBV29-1, with a possible D match to TRBD1 (5 bases). V was trimmed by 4 bases and J by 10 bases, leaving 10 bases between them. Germline lookup yields CDR1 SQVTM and CDR2 ANQGSEA. The CDR3 length is 10 residues. Here the CDR3 reads CSVVGEGAFF. CDR3 DNA: TGCAGCGTTGTGGGGGAGGGAGCTTTCTTT. Full variable domain (rest looked up from reference TRBV29-1 and TRBJ1-1): SAVISQKPSRDICQRGTSLTIQCQVDSQVTMMFWYRQQPGQSLTLIATANQGSEATYESGFVIDKFPISRPNLTFSTLTVSNMSPEDSSIYLCSVVGEGAFFGQGTRLTVV.

The V gene is TRBV13, the J gene TRBJ2-3; 8 bases are shared with TRBD1. The CDR3 is made up of 15 amino acids. J gave up 2 bases and V 5 bases, and 6 bases lay outside the gene matches. Germline CDR1 reads PRHDT; CDR2 reads FYEKMQ (reference sequence). In DNA, the CDR3 is TGTGCCAGCAGCCGACAGGGGCTATACACAGATACGCAGTATTTT. Amino acid sequence: CASSRQGLYTDTQYF.

The rearrangement links TRBV5-1 to TRBJ2-2, with 16 nucleotides matching TRBD2. From germline, CDR1 is SGHRS and CDR2 YFSETQ. J was trimmed by 1 base and V by 1 base; bases with no gene match: 10. The CDR3 runs to 21 residues. Here the CDR3 reads CASSLTSGTSGRAENTGELFF. CDR3 DNA sequence: TGCGCCAGCAGCTTGACGTCCGGGACTAGCGGGAGGGCCGAGAACACCGGGGAGCTGTTTTTT.